This paragraph covers one TCR beta chain sequence. This entry comes from a study of blood T cell repertoires in COVID-19. Study details: Collection of acute and convalescent COVID-19 samples took place in the United States, Italy and Spain. From T cells, B-cell-depleted T cells, or PBMCs came the material, which was cDNA or gDNA.

The CDR3 is 18 amino acids. The junction had 13 bases not matched to a gene; V was cut back by 5 bases and J by 1 base. Per germline, CDR1 SEHNR and CDR2 FQNEAQ (reference sequence). The authors' processing: Amplifying reference gene primers gave estimates of nucleated cell counts. Sequencing used immunoSEQ multiplex PCR; TCRdb keeps in-frame clones, though not all of them. V, J and clone size reflect that table, while D and trimming were determined from the DNA. The profile covers fewer than 250,000 clones, with approximately 91% appearing a single time and roughly 0.7% taken by the ten largest. This chain links TRBV7-9 with TRBJ2-3; TRBD2 aligns across 9 bases. Sequencing was done on a sample of peripheral blood. The sequence was obtained from a man in his forties with acute or convalescent COVID-19. This CDR3 is CASSPSGGPTAGTDTQYF. The CDR3 coding sequence is TGTGCCAGCAGCCCGAGCGGGGGGCCTACTGCGGGCACAGATACGCAGTATTTT.